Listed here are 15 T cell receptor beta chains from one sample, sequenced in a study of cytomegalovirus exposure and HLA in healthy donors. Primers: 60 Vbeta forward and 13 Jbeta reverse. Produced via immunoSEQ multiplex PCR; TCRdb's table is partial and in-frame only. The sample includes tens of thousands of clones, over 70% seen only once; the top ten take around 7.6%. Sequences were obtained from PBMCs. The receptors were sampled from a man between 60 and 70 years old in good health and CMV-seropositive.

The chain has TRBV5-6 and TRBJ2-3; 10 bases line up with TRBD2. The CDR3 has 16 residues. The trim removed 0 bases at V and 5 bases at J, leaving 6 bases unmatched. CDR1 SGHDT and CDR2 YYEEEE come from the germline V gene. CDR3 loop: CASSLDLAGVGDTQYF. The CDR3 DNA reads TGTGCCAGCAGCTTGGATCTAGCGGGAGTTGGAGATACGCAGTATTTT.

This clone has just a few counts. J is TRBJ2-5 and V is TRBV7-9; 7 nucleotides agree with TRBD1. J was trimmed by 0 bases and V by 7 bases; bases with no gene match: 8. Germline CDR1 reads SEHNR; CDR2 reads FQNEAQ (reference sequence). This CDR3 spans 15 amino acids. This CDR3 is CASTFPDRDQETQYF. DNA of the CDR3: TGTGCCAGCACCTTCCCTGACAGGGACCAAGAGACCCAGTACTTC. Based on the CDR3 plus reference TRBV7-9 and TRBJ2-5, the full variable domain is DTGVSQNPRHKITKRGQNVTFRCDPISEHNRLYWYRQTLGQGPEFLTYFQNEAQLEKSRLLSDRFSAERPKGSFSTLEIQRTEQGDSAMYLCASTFPDRDQETQYFGPGTRLLVL.

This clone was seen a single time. Here the CDR3 DNA reads TGCGCCAGCAGCGTCGTGGGGGGAGGGGTTAACAATGAGCAGTTCTTC. Protein sequence: CASSVVGGGVNNEQFF. V usage is TRBV5-1 and J usage is TRBJ2-1; 7 bases are shared with TRBD2. With V trimmed by 4 bases and J by 5 bases, 12 bases remained unmatched. The germline gives CDR1 SGHRS, CDR2 YFSETQ. The CDR3 is made up of 16 amino acids.

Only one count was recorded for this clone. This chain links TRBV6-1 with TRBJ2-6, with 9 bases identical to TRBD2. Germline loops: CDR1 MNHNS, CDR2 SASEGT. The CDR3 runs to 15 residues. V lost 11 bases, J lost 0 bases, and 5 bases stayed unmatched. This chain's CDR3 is CAGRSGGSGANVLTF. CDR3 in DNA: TGTGCCGGGCGTAGCGGGGGCTCTGGGGCCAACGTCCTGACTTTC.

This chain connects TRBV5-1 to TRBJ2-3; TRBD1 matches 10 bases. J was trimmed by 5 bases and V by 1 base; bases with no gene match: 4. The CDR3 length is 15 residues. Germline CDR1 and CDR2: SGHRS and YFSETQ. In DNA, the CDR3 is TGCGCCAGCAGCTTGTCCGGGACAGGGGAAGATACGCAGTATTTT. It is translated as CASSLSGTGEDTQYF.

CDR3 nucleotides: TGCAGTGCTAGGAGGGGGGGCGAGCAGTACTTC. It translates to CSARRGGEQYF. The chain is built from TRBV20-1 and TRBJ2-5; possibly TRBD2 for D (7 bases). The DNA end is a closer match to TRBJ2-7, so the J assignment may be wrong. From germline, CDR1 is DFQATT and CDR2 SNEGSKA (reference sequence). This CDR3 is 11 amino acids long.

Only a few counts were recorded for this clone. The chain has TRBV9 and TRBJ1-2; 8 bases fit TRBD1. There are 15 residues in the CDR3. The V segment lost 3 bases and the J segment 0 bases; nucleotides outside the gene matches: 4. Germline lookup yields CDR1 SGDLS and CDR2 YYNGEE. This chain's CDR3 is CASSGQGKANYGYTF. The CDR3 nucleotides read TGTGCCAGCAGCGGACAGGGGAAAGCTAACTATGGCTACACCTTC.

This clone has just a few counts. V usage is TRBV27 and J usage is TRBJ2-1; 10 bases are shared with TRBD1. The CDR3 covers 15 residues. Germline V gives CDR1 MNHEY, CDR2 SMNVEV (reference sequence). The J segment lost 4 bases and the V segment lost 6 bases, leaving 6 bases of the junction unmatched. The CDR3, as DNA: TGTGCCAGCAGACCGGGACAGGGGCAATACAATGAGCAGTTCTTC. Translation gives CASRPGQGQYNEQFF.

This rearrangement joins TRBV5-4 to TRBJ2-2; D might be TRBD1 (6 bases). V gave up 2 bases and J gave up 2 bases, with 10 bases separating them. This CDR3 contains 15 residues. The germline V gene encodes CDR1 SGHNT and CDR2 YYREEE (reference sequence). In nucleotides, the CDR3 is TGTGCCAGCAGCTTTGGACAGCACAACACCGGGGAGCTGTTTTTT. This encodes CASSFGQHNTGELFF.

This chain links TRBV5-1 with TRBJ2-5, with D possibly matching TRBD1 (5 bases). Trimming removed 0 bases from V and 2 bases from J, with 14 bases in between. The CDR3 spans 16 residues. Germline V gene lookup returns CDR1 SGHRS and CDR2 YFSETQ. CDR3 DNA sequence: TGCGCCAGCAGCTTGGTGGTAGGGGCAAATCAAGAGACCCAGTACTTC. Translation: CASSLVVGANQETQYF. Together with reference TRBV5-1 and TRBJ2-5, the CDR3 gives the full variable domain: KAGVTQTPRYLIKTRGQQVTLSCSPISGHRSVSWYQQTPGQGLQFLFEYFSETQRNKGNFPGRFSGRQFSNSRSEMNVSTLELGDSALYLCASSLVVGANQETQYFGPGTRLLVL.

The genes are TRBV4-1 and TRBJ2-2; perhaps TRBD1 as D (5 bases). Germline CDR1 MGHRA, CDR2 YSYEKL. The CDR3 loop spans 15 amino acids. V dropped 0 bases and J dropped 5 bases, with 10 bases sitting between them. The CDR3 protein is CASSQESRVTGELFF. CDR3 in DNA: TGCGCCAGCAGCCAAGAAAGCAGGGTGACCGGGGAGCTGTTTTTT.

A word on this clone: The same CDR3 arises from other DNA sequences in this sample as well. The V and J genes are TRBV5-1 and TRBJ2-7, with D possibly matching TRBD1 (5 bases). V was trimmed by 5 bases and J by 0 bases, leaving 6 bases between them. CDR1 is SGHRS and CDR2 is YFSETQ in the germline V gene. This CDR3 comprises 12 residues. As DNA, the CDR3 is TGCGCCAGCAGAGACAGCTCCTACGAGCAGTACTTC. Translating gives CASRDSSYEQYF.

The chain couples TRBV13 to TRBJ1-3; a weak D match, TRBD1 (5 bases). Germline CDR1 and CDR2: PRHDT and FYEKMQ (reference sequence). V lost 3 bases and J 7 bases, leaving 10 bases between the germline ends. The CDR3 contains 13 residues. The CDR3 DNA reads TGTGCCAGCAGCTTTCATAAGGGGAACACCATATATTTT. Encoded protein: CASSFHKGNTIYF.

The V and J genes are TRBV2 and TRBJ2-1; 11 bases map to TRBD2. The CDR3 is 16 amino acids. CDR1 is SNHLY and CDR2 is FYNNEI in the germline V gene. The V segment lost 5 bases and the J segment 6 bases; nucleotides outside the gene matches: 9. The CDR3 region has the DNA TGTGCCAGCAGTTCGAACTTAGCGGGAGGGACCAATGAGCAGTTCTTC. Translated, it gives CASSSNLAGGTNEQFF.

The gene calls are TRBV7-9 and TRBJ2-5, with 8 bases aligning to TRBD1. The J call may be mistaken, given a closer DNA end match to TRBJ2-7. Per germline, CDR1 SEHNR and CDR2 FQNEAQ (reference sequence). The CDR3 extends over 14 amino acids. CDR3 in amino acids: CASSLARRGHEQYF. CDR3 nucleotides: TGTGCCAGCAGCTTAGCCCGCAGGGGGCACGAGCAGTACTTC.